Listed below are T cell receptor beta chains from one sample, sequenced in a study of cytotoxic CD8 clonotypes in ibrutinib-treated CLL. Produced via immunoSEQ multiplex PCR; TCRdb's table is partial and in-frame only. This table holds about 50,000 clones, roughly 57% found once. The source was PBMCs, collected after 12 months of ibrutinib treatment. These receptors came from a human donor with chronic lymphocytic leukemia. Both conserved end residues are part of each CDR3. The D gene is left open where the match is weak. Size tells how often a clone was seen (once, few, many) or the class of an expanded clone, and some rows leave it out.

NA,NA,TRBV21-1,TRBJ2-3,TGTGCCAGCAGCAAAGCGGGAACAGATACGCAGTATTTT,CASSKAGTDTQYF
NA,TRBD1,TRBV7-6,TRBJ2-7,TGTGCCAGCAGCCCCCGGGACAGGGGCTCCTACGAGCAGTACTTC,CASSPRDRGSYEQYF
NA,NA,TRBV6-1,TRBJ2-5,TGTGCCAGCAGCCAGGGAGGTCGAGAGACCCAGTACTTC,CASSQGGRETQYF
few,TRBD1,TRBV4-2,TRBJ1-5,TGTGCCAGCAGCCAAGAACCAGGGGGCGTTCAGCCCCAGCATTTT,CASSQEPGGVQPQHF
NA,NA,TRBV11-2,TRBJ1-2,TGTGCCAGCAGCCGCCCGGGCGGTCGTTATGGCTACACCTTC,CASSRPGGRYGYTF
few,TRBD1,TRBV5-6,TRBJ2-7,TGTGCCAGCAGCCTCGGGACAGGCAGAACCGAGCAGTACTTC,CASSLGTGRTEQYF
few,NA,TRBV6-5,TRBJ2-1,TGTGCCATCAGTGGTGGGGACCTCTACAATGAGCAGTTCTTC,CAISGGDLYNEQFF
many,NA,TRBV7-9,TRBJ1-2,TGTGCCAGCAGTCTTCAGGATAACTATGGCTACACCTTC,CASSLQDNYGYTF
NA,NA,TRBV5-1,TRBJ2-3,TGCGCCAGCCGGACGGCGACTCCGGGAGTGGATACGCAGTATTTT,CASRTATPGVDTQYF
NA,NA,TRBV28,TRBJ2-3,TGTGCCAGCAGAGGCAGGGGAATCACAGATACGCAGTATTTT,CASRGRGITDTQYF
few,NA,TRBV19,TRBJ2-7,TGTGCCAGTAGTCAGGGGTCGAGGTCCTACGAGCAGTACTTC,CASSQGSRSYEQYF
NA,NA,TRBV2,TRBJ2-5,TGTGCCAGCAGTGAAGGAAACAGGCCTCAAGAGACCCAGTACTTC,CASSEGNRPQETQYF
NA,NA,TRBV27,TRBJ2-2,TGTGCCAGCAGTTTTGGAGGGACCGGGGAGCTGTTTTTT,CASSFGGTGELFF
NA,TRBD2,TRBV11-1,TRBJ2-1,TGTGCCAGCAGCTTATTTTCTAGCGGGAGAATACGGCACAATGAGCAGTTCTTC,CASSLFSSGRIRHNEQFF
NA,TRBD2,TRBV11-3,TRBJ2-1,TGTGCCAGCAGCTATAGCGGGAGGGCTTACAATGAGCAGTTCTTC,CASSYSGRAYNEQFF
once,NA,TRBV6-6,TRBJ1-1,TGTGCCAGCAGTATTTTTTGGGAAGGAAACACTGAAGCTTTCTTT,CASSIFWEGNTEAFF
few,TRBD1,TRBV7-9,TRBJ1-1,TGTGCCAGCAGCACCCGGACAGGGGAGGGCACTGAAGCTTTCTTT,CASSTRTGEGTEAFF
NA,TRBD1,TRBV5-1,TRBJ2-2,TGCGCCAGCAGCCCGCAGGACAGGTCGACCGGGGAGCTGTTTTTT,CASSPQDRSTGELFF
few,TRBD2,TRBV2,TRBJ2-7,TGTGCCACCTACCTAGCGGGAGGAGTACGCGAGCAGTACTTC,CATYLAGGVREQYF
NA,NA,TRBV15,TRBJ2-1,TGTGCCACCAGCAGAGATAGGCTTCCGGCGGGAACTTACAATGAGCAGTTCTTC,CATSRDRLPAGTYNEQFF
NA,TRBD1,TRBV7-9,TRBJ2-5,TGTGCCAGCAGCCCCCAGGGGGTAGGGCCGGGAGAGACCCAGTACTTC,CASSPQGVGPGETQYF
few,TRBD1,TRBV5-6,TRBJ2-7,TGTGCCAGCAGCTCACCGACAGGGGTGCAGTACTTC,CASSSPTGVQYF
NA,NA,TRBV28,TRBJ1-1,TGTGCCAGCAGAGATTCACAGGGGAACACTGAAGCTTTCTTT,CASRDSQGNTEAFF
NA,TRBD1,TRBV7-2,TRBJ2-3,TGTGCCAGCAGCCCTGGGACAGCTAGCACAGATACGCAGTATTTT,CASSPGTASTDTQYF
NA,TRBD1,TRBV5-5,TRBJ2-2,TGTGCCAGCAGCTCGGGACAGGGGGCTATCGGGGAGCTGTTTTTT,CASSSGQGAIGELFF